Detailed here is one TCR beta chain. The CDR3 contains 15 residues. V lost 7 bases, J lost 0 bases, and 13 bases lay in between. Germline values: CDR1 MNHNS, CDR2 SASEGT. The method was immunoSEQ multiplex PCR; TCRdb's version includes in-frame clones alone and lacks a portion of them. The sample includes 40,000 to 45,000 clones, 70% to 90% of them seen just once. The data derive from a study of T cell changes during pregnancy in multiple sclerosis. This TCR was sampled from a female donor with multiple sclerosis, enrolled in a pregnancy study. The specimen was CD4+ T cells from peripheral blood mononuclear cells, collected in the first trimester of pregnancy. The chain joins TRBV6-1 to TRBJ2-1, with a possible D match to TRBD1 (5 bases). In DNA, the CDR3 is TGTGCCAGCAAGGTTGACAGCAGCTCCTACAATGAGCAGTTCTTC. Translating gives CASKVDSSSYNEQFF.